This T cell receptor beta chain was identified in a study of cytomegalovirus exposure and HLA in healthy donors. On the study more broadly: In a later analysis, it was reported that the approximately 120 validation repertoires had been produced on the same platform as the 666 repertoires belonging to the first cohort. Study-wide findings and caveats: According to the study, around 150 TCR beta chains were cytomegalovirus-associated. Rarity characterized most TCR sequences, yet some public TCRs appeared in many donors. Testing in vitro showed a few CMV-associated chains specific for CMV antigens.

The data were produced by immunoSEQ multiplex PCR, yet TCRdb's version contains in-frame clones alone and is incomplete. The sample carries fewer than 100,000 clones, approximately 91% recorded once. In this sample, this clone turned up once. Its antigen is as yet unknown. Trimming removed 0 bases from V and 0 bases from J, with 9 bases in between. The germline gives CDR1 SGHRS, CDR2 YFSETQ. The CDR3 totals 16 residues. The chain employs TRBV5-1 and TRBJ1-4; D is unresolved. The TCR comes from a man younger than 40 in good health and CMV-seronegative. Sequenced sample: PBMCs. CDR3 nucleotides: TGCGCCAGCAGCTTGGGCGACACCGCAACTAATGAAAAACTGTTTTTT. This codes for CASSLGDTATNEKLFF.